A selection of T cell receptor beta chains follows, all from one sample in a study of T-cell reconstitution after alpha-beta-depleted transplantation in children. TCRdb fed the PCR reads into MiXCR, producing one record per CDR3 protein. The sample yields around 490,000 distinct CDR3 sequences, around 10% seen once. The sequencing used PBMCs, mostly from graft donor cells, collected 180 days after TCRalphabeta/CD19-depleted stem cell transplant. Receptor source: a female patient younger than 10 who had a stem cell transplant for aplastic anemia, so the T cells may come from the graft donor. Each CDR3 is given with its conserved first and last residue. Fields, in order: clone size, V gene, J gene, D gene, CDR3 DNA, CDR3 protein. A D gene is named only where the DNA matches it firmly. Not every row has a clone size; where given, it reads once, few, many or a size class.

clone_size: few
v_call: TRBV6-2/TRBV6-3
j_call: TRBJ2-4
d_call: .
cdr3_nt: TGTGCCAGCAGTTTAGACCCCGATCGGGCCAAAAACATTCAGTACTTC
cdr3_aa: CASSLDPDRAKNIQYF

clone_size: .
v_call: TRBV5-1
j_call: TRBJ1-2
d_call: .
cdr3_nt: TGCGCCAGCAGCTTTAGGCCGGGGCCGCAGGGCTACACCTTC
cdr3_aa: CASSFRPGPQGYTF

clone_size: many
v_call: TRBV24-1
j_call: TRBJ1-1
d_call: .
cdr3_nt: TGTGCCACCAGACAGGGCACTGAAGCTTTCTTT
cdr3_aa: CATRQGTEAFF

clone_size: few
v_call: TRBV5-4
j_call: TRBJ1-4
d_call: .
cdr3_nt: TGTGCCAGCAGCTTGGACAGGGCAGCTGAAAAACTGTTTTTT
cdr3_aa: CASSLDRAAEKLFF

clone_size: few
v_call: TRBV7-3
j_call: TRBJ2-3
d_call: TRBD2
cdr3_nt: TGTGCCAGCAGCCCTATCGGGACTAGCGGGGTCCCAGATACGCAGTATTTT
cdr3_aa: CASSPIGTSGVPDTQYF

clone_size: .
v_call: TRBV7-2
j_call: TRBJ2-1
d_call: TRBD2
cdr3_nt: TGTGCCAGCAGCTTAGTACGGGGGGGTGGAAATGAGCAGTTCTTC
cdr3_aa: CASSLVRGGGNEQFF

clone_size: .
v_call: TRBV3-1
j_call: TRBJ2-1
d_call: .
cdr3_nt: TGTGCCAGCAGCCGTGACGCTGTCGGGGAGCAGTTCTTC
cdr3_aa: CASSRDAVGEQFF

clone_size: few
v_call: TRBV6-1
j_call: TRBJ1-4
d_call: .
cdr3_nt: TGTGCCACCGAGGACAGAGCTCTTGAAAAACTGTTTTTT
cdr3_aa: CATEDRALEKLFF

clone_size: few
v_call: TRBV10-3
j_call: TRBJ2-1
d_call: TRBD2
cdr3_nt: TGTGCCATCAGTGAGTCGGGGACTAGCCCCGATGAGCAGTTCTTC
cdr3_aa: CAISESGTSPDEQFF

clone_size: .
v_call: TRBV7-3
j_call: TRBJ2-2
d_call: .
cdr3_nt: TGTGCCAGCAGCTTAAAGGGTCCCCGGGCCGGGGAGCTGTTTTTT
cdr3_aa: CASSLKGPRAGELFF

clone_size: many
v_call: TRBV20-1
j_call: TRBJ2-5
d_call: TRBD2
cdr3_nt: TGCAGTGCCCCATCGGGCGGGAGCTTCCAAGAGACCCAGTACTTC
cdr3_aa: CSAPSGGSFQETQYF

clone_size: .
v_call: TRBV15
j_call: TRBJ2-5
d_call: TRBD1
cdr3_nt: TGTGCCACCAGACAGCCGGGACAGCCCCAAGAGACCCAGTACTTC
cdr3_aa: CATRQPGQPQETQYF

clone_size: many
v_call: TRBV9
j_call: TRBJ2-1
d_call: TRBD2
cdr3_nt: TGTGCCAGCAGCGTAGATGTAGCGGGGGGTCTTTTCTTC
cdr3_aa: CASSVDVAGGLFF

clone_size: .
v_call: TRBV7-9
j_call: TRBJ2-2
d_call: .
cdr3_nt: TGTGCCAGCAGCTCCTTCGAGGGCGGGGTCGAGGAGCTGTTTTTT
cdr3_aa: CASSSFEGGVEELFF

clone_size: .
v_call: TRBV12-3/TRBV12-4
j_call: TRBJ2-1
d_call: TRBD2
cdr3_nt: TGTGCCAGCAGGCCTAGCGGGAGGACGGGGAGCTCATACAATGAGCAGTTCTTC
cdr3_aa: CASRPSGRTGSSYNEQFF

clone_size: few
v_call: TRBV11-2
j_call: TRBJ2-1
d_call: TRBD1
cdr3_nt: TGTGCCAGCAGCCCATTAGAGTGGGACAGGGTTCGCAATGAGCAGTTCTTC
cdr3_aa: CASSPLEWDRVRNEQFF

clone_size: few
v_call: TRBV12-3/TRBV12-4
j_call: TRBJ1-6
d_call: .
cdr3_nt: TGTGCCAGCAGTTTAGCTGGGGGAAATTCACCCCTCCACTTT
cdr3_aa: CASSLAGGNSPLHF

clone_size: .
v_call: TRBV3-1
j_call: TRBJ2-5
d_call: TRBD2
cdr3_nt: TGTGCCAGCAGCCAAGTGGCTAGCGGGAATCAAGAGACCCAGTACTTC
cdr3_aa: CASSQVASGNQETQYF

clone_size: few
v_call: TRBV7-2
j_call: TRBJ2-2
d_call: .
cdr3_nt: TGTGCCAGCAGCTTAAGTCAGGTTCGCGCCGGGGAGCTGTTTTTT
cdr3_aa: CASSLSQVRAGELFF

clone_size: many
v_call: TRBV20-1
j_call: TRBJ1-1
d_call: .
cdr3_nt: TGCAGTGCTATGAAAGCGAACACTGAAGCTTTCTTT
cdr3_aa: CSAMKANTEAFF

clone_size: .
v_call: TRBV27
j_call: TRBJ1-4
d_call: .
cdr3_nt: TGTGCCAGCAGTTCCGCGGGTAATGAAAAACTGTTTTTT
cdr3_aa: CASSSAGNEKLFF

clone_size: .
v_call: TRBV7-9
j_call: TRBJ2-7
d_call: .
cdr3_nt: TGTGCCAGCAGCGCCCGACCATTCTCCAGCGGCGAGCAGTACTTC
cdr3_aa: CASSARPFSSGEQYF

clone_size: .
v_call: TRBV18
j_call: TRBJ2-4
d_call: TRBD1
cdr3_nt: TGTGCCAGCTCAGACGGACAGGGCGGTTTAAACATTCAGTACTTC
cdr3_aa: CASSDGQGGLNIQYF

clone_size: .
v_call: TRBV20-1
j_call: TRBJ1-6
d_call: .
cdr3_nt: TGCAGTGCCCCCCGGACACATCAAGGGTCACCCCTCCACTTT
cdr3_aa: CSAPRTHQGSPLHF

clone_size: .
v_call: TRBV6-2/TRBV6-3
j_call: TRBJ2-2
d_call: TRBD1
cdr3_nt: TGTGCCAGCAGTTACATCCGGGACAGGGTGACTGCCGGGGAGCTGTTTTTT
cdr3_aa: CASSYIRDRVTAGELFF

clone_size: .
v_call: TRBV7-2
j_call: TRBJ2-1
d_call: TRBD2
cdr3_nt: TGTGCCAGCAGCCGAGGGGGGACTAGCAACAATGAGCAGTTCTTC
cdr3_aa: CASSRGGTSNNEQFF

clone_size: many
v_call: TRBV9
j_call: TRBJ2-7
d_call: .
cdr3_nt: TGTGCCAGCAGCGTAGATGCGGGATTAGTCTACGAGCAGTACTTC
cdr3_aa: CASSVDAGLVYEQYF

clone_size: many
v_call: TRBV9
j_call: TRBJ1-1
d_call: .
cdr3_nt: TGTGCCAGCAGCGTAGCAGTCAGAGACACTGAAGCTTTCTTT
cdr3_aa: CASSVAVRDTEAFF

clone_size: few
v_call: TRBV29-1
j_call: TRBJ2-5
d_call: TRBD2
cdr3_nt: TGCAGCGCTAATCCCTTTGGACTAGCGGGAATCCAAGAGACCCAGTACTTC
cdr3_aa: CSANPFGLAGIQETQYF

clone_size: .
v_call: TRBV11-3
j_call: TRBJ2-3
d_call: TRBD2
cdr3_nt: TGTGCCAGCAGCTTTTATGATGAGCGGGAGGGCCAATATACGCAGTATTTT
cdr3_aa: CASSFYDEREGQYTQYF

clone_size: .
v_call: TRBV20-1
j_call: TRBJ1-5
d_call: .
cdr3_nt: TGCAGTGCTAGAGATGCCCGGTGGGATCAGCCCCAGCATTTT
cdr3_aa: CSARDARWDQPQHF

clone_size: few
v_call: TRBV28
j_call: TRBJ2-7
d_call: .
cdr3_nt: TGTGCCATCCAAAGTTTTGGGAACAGGATCTCCTACGAGCAGTACTTC
cdr3_aa: CAIQSFGNRISYEQYF

clone_size: .
v_call: TRBV9
j_call: TRBJ1-2
d_call: TRBD1
cdr3_nt: TGTGCCAGCAGCGTAGCGACAGGGTACTATGGCTACACCTTC
cdr3_aa: CASSVATGYYGYTF

clone_size: .
v_call: TRBV9
j_call: TRBJ2-6
d_call: .
cdr3_nt: TGTGCCAGCAGCGTCTCTGGGGCCAACGTCCTGACTTTC
cdr3_aa: CASSVSGANVLTF

clone_size: .
v_call: TRBV4-3
j_call: TRBJ2-1
d_call: .
cdr3_nt: TGCGCCAGCAGCCGCCTCCTGATAGCTGAGCCGATCAATGAGCAGTTCTTC
cdr3_aa: CASSRLLIAEPINEQFF

clone_size: many
v_call: TRBV12-3/TRBV12-4
j_call: TRBJ1-1
d_call: .
cdr3_nt: TGTGCCAGCAGCCCTAGAACTAACGCTGAAGCTTTCTTT
cdr3_aa: CASSPRTNAEAFF

clone_size: many
v_call: TRBV7-2
j_call: TRBJ2-1
d_call: .
cdr3_nt: TGTGCCAGCAGCTGGTACAGGGACAATGAGCAGTTCTTC
cdr3_aa: CASSWYRDNEQFF

clone_size: many
v_call: TRBV5-1
j_call: TRBJ1-1
d_call: .
cdr3_nt: TGCGCCAGCAGCTTGGTTCCGGCAACAGGGACTGAAGCTTTCTTT
cdr3_aa: CASSLVPATGTEAFF

clone_size: few
v_call: TRBV27
j_call: TRBJ2-1
d_call: TRBD2
cdr3_nt: TGTGCCAGCAGTTTAGCGGGACTAGCGGGAGGGGCCCCCTACAATGAGCAGTTCTTC
cdr3_aa: CASSLAGLAGGAPYNEQFF

clone_size: few
v_call: TRBV30
j_call: TRBJ2-2
d_call: .
cdr3_nt: TGTGCCTGGGAGGCCGGGGAGCTGTTTTTT
cdr3_aa: CAWEAGELFF

clone_size: .
v_call: TRBV18
j_call: TRBJ2-7
d_call: .
cdr3_nt: TGTGCCAGCCCCCCTCCCTACGAGCAGTACTTC
cdr3_aa: CASPPPYEQYF

clone_size: .
v_call: TRBV4-3
j_call: TRBJ2-1
d_call: TRBD2
cdr3_nt: TGCGCCAGCAGCCAAGCCCCCAGGCGGGAGTTTTTAAATGAGCAGTTCTTC
cdr3_aa: CASSQAPRREFLNEQFF

clone_size: .
v_call: TRBV12-3/TRBV12-4
j_call: TRBJ1-5
d_call: .
cdr3_nt: TGTGCCAGCAGCCAGGAGGGATGGGATCTGACCCAGCATTTT
cdr3_aa: CASSQEGWDLTQHF

clone_size: few
v_call: TRBV14
j_call: TRBJ2-1
d_call: .
cdr3_nt: TGTGCCAGCAGCCAAGATCTATCGGGGCCCAATGAGCAGTTCTTC
cdr3_aa: CASSQDLSGPNEQFF